What follows are 3 T cell receptor beta chains derived from one specimen sequenced in a study of blood T cells in healthy people across ages. Primers used in a second PCR of about 7 to 11 cycles were a sample-barcoded 5' primer and a J-beta primer mix. MiXCR, applied by TCRdb to the 5' RACE reads, yields one record per CDR3 protein. The sample contains 650,000 to 1,000,000 distinct CDR3 sequences, roughly 35% of which appear only once. The specimen sequenced was blood. These TCRs come from a young man in good health.

This clonotype was detected once. The chain is built from TRBV9 and TRBJ1-2; D might be TRBD1 (5 bases). Germline lookup yields CDR1 SGDLS and CDR2 YYNGEE. The germline V and J ends were trimmed by 2 bases and 7 bases, with 15 bases remaining between them. The CDR3 runs 14 residues. CDR3 loop: CASSVGGGPRGYTF. The CDR3 region has the DNA TGTGCCAGCAGCGTTGGGGGTGGTCCGCGTGGCTACACCTTC. Drawing the rest from reference TRBV9 and TRBJ1-2, the complete variable domain is DSGVTQTPKHLITATGQRVTLRCSPRSGDLSVYWYQQSLDQGLQFLIQYYNGEERAKGNILERFSAQQFPDLHSELNLSSLELGDSALYFCASSVGGGPRGYTFGSGTRLTVV.

This clonotype has only one observation. The genes are TRBV10-3 and TRBJ2-5, with D hard to call. V lost 8 bases to trimming and J lost 1 base, with 17 bases between them. The germline V gene has CDR1 ENHRY and CDR2 SYGVKD. CDR3 length: 15 amino acids. This chain's CDR3 is CAIGGGQRSQETQYF. As DNA, the CDR3 is TGTGCCATCGGCGGTGGCCAAAGATCCCAAGAGACCCAGTACTTC.

V usage is TRBV15 and J usage is TRBJ1-1; no clear D gene. The germline V gene encodes CDR1 LNHNV and CDR2 YYDKDF (reference sequence). The V end was cut by 8 bases, the J end by 0 bases, with 16 bases between. This CDR3 contains 15 residues. The CDR3 sequence: CATGNPGRLNTEAFF. The CDR3 DNA follows: TGTGCCACCGGCAATCCAGGACGGTTGAACACTGAAGCTTTCTTT.